These 22 T cell receptor beta chains were all obtained from the same sample, sequenced in a study of shared clonotypes between healthy human individuals. Produced via immunoSEQ multiplex PCR; TCRdb's table is partial and in-frame only. In the table there are 1,100,000 or so clones, around 78% of which are singletons. The specimen sequenced was memory CD4+ T cells from PBMCs. Subset: CD45RA-negative fraction. These receptors were taken from a man between 18 and 35 years old in good health. Some clones in this sample may be carry-over from other donors' samples.

The J gene is TRBJ2-5, the V gene TRBV14, with D possibly TRBD1 on 6 matching bases. Trimming removed 1 base at V and 6 bases at J, with 15 bases between. CDR3 length: 15 residues. The germline gives CDR1 SGHDN, CDR2 FVKESK. The CDR3 sequence: CASSQVGGRGKTQYF. The CDR3 DNA sequence: TGTGCCAGCAGCCAAGTAGGGGGAAGGGGCAAGACCCAGTACTTC. Full variable domain (missing parts from reference TRBV14 and TRBJ2-5): EAGVTQFPSHSVIEKGQTVTLRCDPISGHDNLYWYRRVMGKEIKFLLHFVKESKQDESGMPNNRFLAERTGGTYSTLKVQPAELEDSGVYFCASSQVGGRGKTQYFGPGTRLLVL.

This clone was seen only a few times. The V call is TRBV30, the J call TRBJ1-2; D gene ambiguous. This CDR3 has 11 amino acids. Trimming took 4 bases from V and 7 from J, leaving 10 bases between them. The germline CDR1 and CDR2 sequences are GTSNPN and SVGIG (reference sequence). CDR3 bases: TGTGCCTGGAACAAAGGGTTTGGCTACACCTTC. As protein: CAWNKGFGYTF.

This chain connects TRBV21-1 to TRBJ1-4; whether TRBD1, the table's D call, matches the DNA was not checked. TRBV21-1 is flagged as a pseudogene. The CDR3 loop spans 13 amino acids. The CDR3 bases are TGTGCCCCTGGGGGCTGGCTCGTGGAAAAACTGTTTTTT. This gives the protein CAPGGWLVEKLFF.

This clone has only one observation. V and J are TRBV9 and TRBJ2-6; no reliable D call. Trimming stripped 5 bases from V and 4 bases from J, with 13 bases between. In germline, CDR1 is SGDLS, CDR2 YYNGEE. The CDR3 consists of 15 residues. The CDR3 bases are TGTGCCAGCAGTGGATACTGGTCCGGGGCCAACGTCCTGACTTTC. Its translation is CASSGYWSGANVLTF. Variable domain in full (rest from reference TRBV9 and TRBJ2-6): DSGVTQTPKHLITATGQRVTLRCSPRSGDLSVYWYQQSLDQGLQFLIQYYNGEERAKGNILERFSAQQFPDLHSELNLSSLELGDSALYFCASSGYWSGANVLTFGAGSRLTVL.

In the case of this clone: A much larger clone differs by one base, so this may be a read error. The chain recombines TRBV2 with TRBJ1-5; TRBD1 agrees at 9 bases. In germline, CDR1 is SNHLY, CDR2 FYNNEI. J gave up 6 bases and V 5 bases, and 5 bases lay outside the gene matches. The CDR3 extends over 14 amino acids. In nucleotides, the CDR3 is TGTGCCAGCAGTTACGGGACAGGGAGTCAGCCCCAGCATTTT. Translating it yields CASSYGTGSQPQHF.

Only a few counts were recorded for this clone. The chain is built from TRBV5-1 and TRBJ1-1; 7 bases agree with TRBD1. V was clipped by 5 bases and J by 2 bases; unmatched bases: 9. From germline, CDR1 is SGHRS and CDR2 YFSETQ. The CDR3 totals 15 residues. CDR3 amino acids: CASRKTGPLNTEAFF. DNA of the CDR3: TGCGCCAGCAGAAAGACAGGGCCCCTCAACACTGAAGCTTTCTTT.

The chain links TRBV4-2 to TRBJ2-5; 10 bases line up with TRBD2. Trimming took 0 bases from V and 2 from J; bases not matched to a gene: 15. CDR1 and CDR2 (germline): LGHNA, YNFKEQ. The CDR3 consists of 20 residues. The CDR3 sequence: CASSQDNGRRRTSGQETQYF. The CDR3 DNA follows: TGTGCCAGCAGCCAAGATAATGGGCGGAGGCGGACTAGCGGACAAGAGACCCAGTACTTC.

J is TRBJ2-4 and V is TRBV7-2, with a weak D call TRBD1 (5 bases). Per the germline V gene, CDR1 is SGHTA and CDR2 is FQGNSA. V shed 1 base and J shed 2 bases, with 12 bases lying between them. The CDR3 is 16 amino acids. CDR3 sequence: CASSLGAGYSKNIQYF. The CDR3 DNA sequence: TGTGCCAGCAGCTTAGGGGCAGGGTATTCCAAAAACATTCAGTACTTC.

The chain is built from TRBV9 and TRBJ2-1; 9 bases are shared with TRBD2. The V segment lost 3 bases and the J segment 4 bases; nucleotides outside the gene matches: 5. Germline lookup yields CDR1 SGDLS and CDR2 YYNGEE. The CDR3 runs 15 residues. The CDR3 nucleotides read TGTGCCAGCAGCGCTCGTAGCGGGGGTTACAATGAGCAGTTCTTC. It translates to CASSARSGGYNEQFF.

V usage is TRBV11-2 and J usage is TRBJ1-1; D remains ambiguous. Germline CDR1 and CDR2: SGHAT and FQNNGV. The ends were cut back, 1 base at V and 4 bases at J, with 10 bases in the middle. CDR3 size: 14 residues. CDR3 sequence reads: CASSLVGLGTEAFF. As DNA, the CDR3 is TGTGCCAGCAGCTTAGTGGGGTTGGGCACTGAAGCTTTCTTT.

A remark on this clone: At the DNA level, this CDR3 is encoded by other sequences in the same sample as well. Here the CDR3 DNA reads TGTGCCAGCAGCCGGGGACAGGGCTACGAGCAGTACTTC. It specifies CASSRGQGYEQYF. The chain recombines TRBV7-9 with TRBJ2-7, with 9 bases that match TRBD1. The CDR3 totals 13 residues. The trim removed 5 bases at V and 3 bases at J, leaving 2 bases unmatched. The germline V gene has CDR1 SEHNR and CDR2 FQNEAQ (reference sequence).

This chain links TRBV10-1 with TRBJ2-1; no definite D call. Trimming pared 2 bases from V and 10 bases from J, leaving 15 bases between. Germline CDR1 WNHNN, CDR2 SYGVQD (reference sequence). The CDR3 totals 14 residues. CDR3 amino acids: CASSENIVAEEQFF. In DNA, the CDR3 is TGCGCCAGCAGTGAGAATATCGTCGCGGAGGAGCAGTTCTTC.

V and J are TRBV16 and TRBJ1-4; 9 bases agree with TRBD1. The CDR3 is 17 amino acids. After removal of 4 bases from V and 6 bases from J, the junction contained 12 bases not matched to a gene. CDR1 is KGHSY and CDR2 is FQNENV in the germline V gene. CDR3 coding DNA: TGTGCCAGCAGCCTTCTCCCCGCGGGACAGGGTTATGAAAAACTGTTTTTT. This gives the protein CASSLLPAGQGYEKLFF.

The rearrangement joins TRBV6-4 to TRBJ2-7; D is unresolved. This CDR3 has 13 amino acids. From germline, CDR1 is MRHNA and CDR2 SNTAGT. Trimming took off 3 bases at V and 8 bases at J, with 14 bases between the two ends. In nucleotides, the CDR3 is TGTGCCAGCAGTGAAGTGACTGGCTTGCAGCAGTACTTC. It codes for CASSEVTGLQQYF.

The chain links TRBV19 to TRBJ1-5, with 10 nucleotides matching TRBD1. Trimming cost V 4 bases and J 6 bases; bases outside gene matches: 9. Germline CDR1 is LNHDA and CDR2 is SQIVND (reference sequence). The CDR3 has 16 residues. DNA of the CDR3: TGTGCCAGTAGTAACCGGGACAGGGGTCCGAGTCAGCCCCAGCATTTT. Its translation: CASSNRDRGPSQPQHF.

This chain uses TRBV28 with TRBJ2-1, with 12 bases that match TRBD2. The CDR3 runs 16 residues. The germline V gene has CDR1 MDHEN and CDR2 SYDVKM. The V and J ends lost 4 bases and 8 bases, in that order; junction bases with no gene match: 9. The CDR3 bases are TGTGCCAGCAGTTCCCGGAGACTAGCGGGAGAGCATGAGCAGTTCTTC. It is translated as CASSSRRLAGEHEQFF.

This clone was counted a single time. This chain joins TRBV28 and TRBJ2-7; the D gene is possibly TRBD1 (5 bases). CDR3 size: 15 residues. Trimming left V 4 bases short and J 0 bases short, with 13 bases between. Germline loops: CDR1 MDHEN, CDR2 SYDVKM. The CDR3 DNA follows: TGTGCCAGCAGTTCTCTTGGAACAGGCTCCTACGAGCAGTACTTC. This codes for CASSSLGTGSYEQYF.

The chain carries TRBV19 and TRBJ1-2; D not certain. V was pared by 2 bases and J by 4 bases, with 8 bases between. The germline V gene has CDR1 LNHDA and CDR2 SQIVND (reference sequence). This CDR3 contains 13 residues. CDR3 DNA: TGTGCCAGTAGTATATGGCAGTTCTATGGCTACACCTTC. Translating gives CASSIWQFYGYTF.

V is TRBV6-1 and J is TRBJ2-7; D unresolved. Germline CDR1 and CDR2: MNHNS and SASEGT. CDR3 size: 14 residues. Trimming shortened V by 7 bases and J by 2 bases, and 15 bases separated the two germline ends. Here the CDR3 DNA reads TGTGCCAGCAAAGAGAATTTTTCAGCCTACGAGCAGTACTTC. This translates into CASKENFSAYEQYF.

The chain is built from TRBV9 and TRBJ2-5; 10 bases match TRBD2. J lost 5 bases, V lost 4 bases, and 11 bases had no gene match. CDR3 length equals 16 residues. Per the germline V gene, CDR1 is SGDLS and CDR2 is YYNGEE. CDR3 bases: TGTGCCAGCAGCCTCATGGGGCTAGCGGGAGAGGAGACCCAGTACTTC. Amino acid sequence: CASSLMGLAGEETQYF.

The gene calls are TRBV10-3 and TRBJ2-1, with 9 bases identical to TRBD1. This CDR3 has 15 residues. V lost 6 bases to trimming and J lost 10 bases; unmatched junction nucleotides: 13. Germline lookup yields CDR1 ENHRY and CDR2 SYGVKD. CDR3 in amino acids: CAISRTTGTGNEQFF. CDR3 nucleotides: TGTGCCATCAGCCGTACCACCGGGACAGGGAACGAGCAGTTCTTC.

The chain is built from TRBV4-2 and TRBJ2-2; a possible D gene is TRBD2 (5 bases). V lost 11 bases and J lost 2, with 15 bases in between. Looked up from germline, CDR1 is LGHNA and CDR2 is YNFKEQ. This CDR3 has 14 amino acids. This CDR3 is CASRQADNTGELFF. CDR3 DNA sequence: TGTGCCTCCAGGCAAGCGGACAACACCGGGGAGCTGTTTTTT.